Presented here are 28 T cell receptor beta chains from one specimen sequenced in a study of PD-L1 blockade in urothelial cancer. Repertoires were generated with immunoSEQ multiplex PCR, while TCRdb's copy carries only in-frame clones and drops some. The data contain about 100,000 clones, under 85% of them singletons. This material consisted of PBMCs, taken around atezolizumab (anti-PD-L1) treatment. The source is a man in his fifties or sixties with urothelial cancer.

The chain couples TRBV19 to TRBJ2-5; TRBD2 aligns across 9 bases. CDR3 length equals 14 residues. CDR1 and CDR2 (germline): LNHDA, SQIVND (reference sequence). The trim removed 5 bases at V and 7 bases at J, leaving 8 bases unmatched. CDR3 in DNA: TGTGCCAGTAGTTACGCGGGAGGGACGGCGACCCAGTACTTC. It yields the protein CASSYAGGTATQYF.

V and J are TRBV6-1 and TRBJ1-1; 7 bases fit TRBD1. With 6 bases clipped from V and 1 base from J, the junction kept 5 bases outside the gene matches. Germline values: CDR1 MNHNS, CDR2 SASEGT. The CDR3 has 14 amino acids. In DNA form, the CDR3 reads TGTGCCAGCAGCTCTGGACAGGCGAACACTGAAGCTTTCTTT. This encodes CASSSGQANTEAFF.

This clone was counted a single time. V usage is TRBV9 and J usage is TRBJ2-2; possible D gene TRBD2, 6 bases. Per germline, CDR1 SGDLS and CDR2 YYNGEE. The length of the CDR3 is 14 residues. Trimming removed 3 bases at V and 6 bases at J, with 12 bases between. CDR3 in DNA: TGTGCCAGCAGCGGGGGGGAGACGCCCGGGGAGCTGTTTTTT. It is translated as CASSGGETPGELFF.

The chain is built from TRBV2 and TRBJ1-1; 9 bases are a match to TRBD1. Per germline, CDR1 SNHLY and CDR2 FYNNEI. V was pared by 7 bases and J by 1 base, with 10 bases of the junction left unmatched. CDR3 size: 16 residues. The CDR3 sequence is CASNVQGARTNTEAFF. CDR3 bases: TGTGCCAGCAATGTACAGGGGGCACGGACGAACACTGAAGCTTTCTTT.

V gene TRBV5-6 combines with J gene TRBJ2-5; tentatively, D is TRBD1 (6 bases). V was trimmed by 0 bases and J by 0 bases, leaving 6 bases between them. CDR1 is SGHDT and CDR2 is YYEEEE in the germline V gene. The CDR3 length is 14 residues. CDR3 DNA sequence: TGTGCCAGCAGCTTGGGGACAGACCAAGAGACCCAGTACTTC. This encodes CASSLGTDQETQYF.

This chain links TRBV28 with TRBJ2-7; 8 bases are shared with TRBD1. Germline assignment: CDR1 MDHEN and CDR2 SYDVKM. Trimming took 4 bases from V and 3 from J; bases not matched to a gene: 14. The CDR3 consists of 17 residues. The CDR3 loop is CASSSNAGTGRLYEQYF. In nucleotides, the CDR3 is TGTGCCAGCAGTTCGAACGCCGGGACAGGTCGTCTCTACGAGCAGTACTTC.

The chain combines TRBV30 with TRBJ1-3; no clear D. Per the germline V gene, CDR1 is GTSNPN and CDR2 is SVGIG (reference sequence). Trimming cost V 5 bases and J 0 bases, with 8 bases left between them. This CDR3 has 13 amino acids. The DNA of the CDR3 is TGTGCCTGGGTGGAGGGCTCTGGAAACACCATATATTTT. Translated: CAWVEGSGNTIYF.

The rearrangement links TRBV6-1 to TRBJ2-7; the match to TRBD1 covers 7 bases. In germline, CDR1 is MNHNS, CDR2 SASEGT. This CDR3 comprises 15 residues. V lost 4 bases and J lost 3; bases outside the gene matches: 9. This CDR3 is CASSVLDRRFYEQYF. The CDR3 DNA follows: TGTGCCAGCAGTGTCCTGGACAGGAGATTCTACGAGCAGTACTTC.

This clone turned up a few times. The rearrangement links TRBV25-1 to TRBJ1-1; maybe TRBD1 (5 bases). Germline lookup yields CDR1 MGHDK and CDR2 SYGVNS. V lost 4 bases, J lost 4 bases, and 16 bases lay in between. CDR3 length equals 15 residues. The CDR3 coding sequence is TGTGCCAGCAGTGTGGCGAAGGGGTGGGGCACTGAAGCTTTCTTT. Amino acid sequence: CASSVAKGWGTEAFF. The variable domain in full, with the rest retrieved from reference TRBV25-1 and TRBJ1-1, is EADIYQTPRYLVIGTGKKITLECSQTMGHDKMYWYQQDPGMELHLIHYSYGVNSTEKGDLSSESTVSRIRTEHFPLTLESARPSHTSQYLCASSVAKGWGTEAFFGQGTRLTVV.

V gene TRBV18 combines with J gene TRBJ1-6; 9 positions match TRBD1. J was trimmed by 13 bases and V by 6 bases; bases with no gene match: 10. The germline CDR1 and CDR2 sequences are KGHSH and LQKENI. The CDR3 is 14 amino acids. CDR3 nucleotide sequence: TGTGCCAGCTCTCCCGACAGGGGGATCCACCCCCTCCACTTT. The encoded protein is CASSPDRGIHPLHF.

This chain links TRBV4-1 with TRBJ2-1, with TRBD2 identical over 7 bases. This CDR3 has 15 amino acids. Germline V gene sequence: CDR1 MGHRA, CDR2 YSYEKL. With 4 bases clipped from V and 7 bases from J, the junction kept 10 bases outside the gene matches. The CDR3 loop is CASSLSGATVNEQFF. The CDR3 DNA reads as TGCGCCAGCAGCCTCAGCGGGGCAACCGTGAATGAGCAGTTCTTC.

This chain joins TRBV30 and TRBJ2-6, with D possibly being TRBD1 (6 bases). This CDR3 spans 14 amino acids. Looked up from germline, CDR1 is GTSNPN and CDR2 is SVGIG (reference sequence). The V and J ends lost 1 base and 4 bases respectively, with 8 bases between them. Here the CDR3 reads CAWSAGAGANVLTF. The CDR3 coding sequence is TGTGCCTGGAGTGCAGGGGCCGGGGCCAACGTCCTGACTTTC.

The V call is TRBV28, the J call TRBJ1-4; 7 bases match TRBD1. Per the germline V gene, CDR1 is MDHEN and CDR2 is SYDVKM. J gave up 8 bases and V 2 bases, and 2 bases lay outside the gene matches. This CDR3 spans 13 amino acids. The CDR3 is CASSLDRVEKLFF. The CDR3 nucleotides are TGTGCCAGCAGTTTAGACAGGGTGGAAAAACTGTTTTTT. Full variable domain (missing parts from reference TRBV28 and TRBJ1-4): DVKVTQSSRYLVKRTGEKVFLECVQDMDHENMFWYRQDPGLGLRLIYFSYDVKMKEKGDIPEGYSVSREKKERFSLILESASTNQTSMYLCASSLDRVEKLFFGSGTQLSVL.

There are a few counts of this clone. The rearrangement uses TRBV19 and TRBJ1-5, with unresolved D. The CDR3 runs to 15 residues. The V end was cut by 4 bases, the J end by 2 bases, with 12 bases between. Germline loops: CDR1 LNHDA, CDR2 SQIVND (reference sequence). Here the CDR3 reads CASSRWEAGNQPQHF. The DNA for the CDR3 is TGTGCCAGTAGTAGGTGGGAGGCGGGCAATCAGCCCCAGCATTTT.

This chain links TRBV30 with TRBJ2-1, with TRBD1 as a possible D gene (5 bases). CDR1 and CDR2 from the germline V gene are GTSNPN and SVGIG (reference sequence). This CDR3 comprises 14 residues. V lost 5 bases and J 0 bases, leaving 11 bases between the germline ends. The DNA for the CDR3 is TGTGCCTGGTCCAGGGAACACTCCTACAATGAGCAGTTCTTC. This sequence encodes CAWSREHSYNEQFF.

The rearrangement uses TRBV5-1 and TRBJ2-5; 8 bases line up with TRBD1. The CDR3 is made up of 14 amino acids. Trimming at V came to 5 bases and at J to 2 bases, leaving 5 bases not matched to a gene. Germline V gene sequence: CDR1 SGHRS, CDR2 YFSETQ. This CDR3 is CASSPGQGQETQYF. CDR3 nucleotide sequence: TGCGCCAGCAGTCCCGGACAGGGACAAGAGACCCAGTACTTC.

The gene calls are TRBV28 and TRBJ1-1; D is undetermined. V gave up 3 bases and J gave up 5 bases, with 7 bases separating them. The germline CDR1 and CDR2 sequences are MDHEN and SYDVKM. The CDR3 is made up of 12 amino acids. The CDR3 protein is CASSLSFTEAFF. The CDR3 coding sequence is TGTGCCAGCAGTTTGAGCTTTACTGAAGCTTTCTTT.

The chain recombines TRBV6-6 with TRBJ1-6; D is unclear. CDR3 length: 15 residues. In germline, CDR1 is MNHNY, CDR2 SVGAGI (reference sequence). The V end was cut by 0 bases, the J end by 9 bases, with 12 bases between. CDR3 amino acids: CASSYSTTVLSPLHF. The DNA of the CDR3 is TGTGCCAGCAGTTACTCGACAACAGTTCTTTCACCCCTCCACTTT.

The rearrangement uses TRBV7-8 and TRBJ2-3; tentative D call: TRBD1 (6 bases). This CDR3 region has 16 residues. Germline loops: CDR1 SGHVS, CDR2 FQNEAQ. V was shortened by 5 bases and J by 0 bases, with 15 bases between the two germline ends. The CDR3 protein is CASSPRQVSSTDTQYF. The DNA for the CDR3 is TGTGCCAGCAGCCCCAGACAGGTTTCTAGCACAGATACGCAGTATTTT.

The chain carries TRBV6-6 and TRBJ2-1; TRBD1 matches 7 bases. CDR3 length: 15 residues. The trim removed 6 bases at V and 0 bases at J, leaving 5 bases unmatched. CDR1 is MNHNY, CDR2 SVGAGI, per germline (reference sequence). The CDR3: CASRTQGSSYNEQFF. The CDR3 DNA sequence: TGTGCCAGCAGAACACAGGGGAGCTCCTACAATGAGCAGTTCTTC.

The chain employs TRBV29-1 and TRBJ1-1; 7 bases are shared with TRBD1. The CDR3 is 12 amino acids. J lost 9 bases, V lost 2 bases, and 6 bases had no gene match. Germline CDR1 reads SQVTM; CDR2 reads ANQGSEA. In DNA form, the CDR3 reads TGCAGCGTTGAAATACAACAGGGGCAAGCTTTCTTT. This sequence encodes CSVEIQQGQAFF.

The chain recombines TRBV7-8 with TRBJ1-3, with D possibly matching TRBD1 (5 bases). The V end lost 5 bases, the J end lost 2 bases, and 13 bases lay between the germline ends. Germline CDR1 is SGHVS and CDR2 is FQNEAQ. This CDR3 spans 15 amino acids. Written as DNA, the CDR3 is TGTGCCAGCAGCCCCCAGGGAGGCGCTGGAAACACCATATATTTT. Residues: CASSPQGGAGNTIYF. Filled out from reference TRBV7-8 and TRBJ1-3, the complete variable domain reads GAGVSQSPRYKVAKRGQDVALRCDPISGHVSLFWYQQALGQGPEFLTYFQNEAQLDKSGLPSDRFFAERPEGSVSTLKIQRTQQEDSAVYLCASSPQGGAGNTIYFGEGSWLTVV.

The chain uses TRBV5-1 and TRBJ2-7; no definite D call. Germline V gives CDR1 SGHRS, CDR2 YFSETQ. The CDR3 is made up of 13 amino acids. Trimming took off 4 bases at V and 1 base at J, with 9 bases between the two ends. CDR3 loop: CASSPLSSYEQYF. The CDR3 DNA reads as TGCGCCAGCAGCCCTCTATCATCCTACGAGCAGTACTTC.

This chain joins TRBV28 and TRBJ1-1; TRBD1 agrees at 7 bases. The V segment lost 5 bases and the J segment 11 bases; nucleotides outside the gene matches: 11. The CDR3 consists of 13 residues. Germline V gene lookup returns CDR1 MDHEN and CDR2 SYDVKM. CDR3: CASSRTGSLGAFF. The DNA for the CDR3 is TGTGCCAGCAGTCGGACAGGATCCCTGGGTGCTTTCTTT.

The chain is built from TRBV5-1 and TRBJ2-5, with D perhaps TRBD1 (6 bases). The CDR3 covers 13 residues. V was cut by 4 bases and J by 3 bases, with 10 bases left in between. From germline, CDR1 is SGHRS and CDR2 YFSETQ. In DNA form, the CDR3 reads TGCGCCAGCAGCCAGGGGATCAAAGAGACCCAGTACTTC. Amino acids: CASSQGIKETQYF.

With regard to this clone: Other DNA variants within this sample encode the same CDR3. The rearrangement links TRBV5-1 to TRBJ2-7, with 11 bases identical to TRBD2. This CDR3 is built from 14 residues. The ends lost 2 bases at V and 3 bases at J; junction bases unmatched: 1. The V gene's germline CDR1 is SGHRS and CDR2 YFSETQ. The CDR3 sequence is CASSLTSGSYEQYF. The CDR3, as DNA: TGCGCCAGCAGCTTAACTAGCGGGAGCTACGAGCAGTACTTC. Full variable domain (rest looked up from reference TRBV5-1 and TRBJ2-7): KAGVTQTPRYLIKTRGQQVTLSCSPISGHRSVSWYQQTPGQGLQFLFEYFSETQRNKGNFPGRFSGRQFSNSRSEMNVSTLELGDSALYLCASSLTSGSYEQYFGPGTRLTVT.

The V call is TRBV7-9, the J call TRBJ1-3, with TRBD1 matching 8 bases. Germline trimming cut 1 base from V and 1 base from J; bases unmatched to any gene: 9. From germline, CDR1 is SEHNR and CDR2 FQNEAQ (reference sequence). The CDR3 covers 18 residues. This chain's CDR3 is CASSLVVVTGESGNTIYF. The CDR3 DNA sequence: TGTGCCAGCAGCTTAGTTGTTGTGACAGGGGAATCTGGAAACACCATATATTTT.

This clone has a single count. The chain joins TRBV6-6 to TRBJ2-7; 14 nucleotides match TRBD2. Germline CDR1 and CDR2: MNHNY and SVGAGI (reference sequence). V lost 7 bases and J lost 5; bases outside the gene matches: 7. The CDR3 has 15 amino acids. CDR3 sequence: CASTRRTSGRHEQYF. The CDR3 nucleotides read TGTGCCAGCACCCGACGGACTAGCGGGAGGCACGAGCAGTACTTC.